This TCR beta chain comes out of a study of early T cells in non-severe SARS-CoV-2 infection. The wider study: Whole-blood bulk RNA, unsorted, was sequenced, and chains were unpaired. Study results and limitations: Database matching using VDJdb favored anti-spike CD8 responses, with private and CD4 specificities left missing.

As part of library construction, unique molecular identifiers were attached to individual cDNA molecules. TCRdb itself ran the 5' RACE reads through MiXCR, one entry per CDR3 protein. The sample lists fewer than 85,000 distinct CDR3 sequences, around 15% occurring once. This CDR3 has 15 residues. The V gene lost 2 bases and the J gene lost 4 bases, with 13 bases spanning the gap. The germline V gene has CDR1 ENHRY and CDR2 SYGVKD. This clonotype has just a few counts. Antigen unknown. The receptor was derived from an adult who was a healthcare worker with PCR-confirmed SARS-CoV-2 infection or an uninfected control (not recorded which). The genes are TRBV10-3 and TRBJ2-3; D might be TRBD2 (5 bases). The sequences come from whole blood, collected at baseline. CDR3 coding DNA: TGTGCCATCAGTGAGAAAACTAGTGGAGCAGATACGCAGTATTTT. It is translated as CAISEKTSGADTQYF.